This TCR beta chain originates from a study of beta chain features in type 1 diabetes. Study-wide points: Significant though moderate, a shortening of TCRB CDR3s appeared in all four CD4+ subsets of Type 1 diabetes patients.

Over 98% purity was reached by all sorted populations. As for this clone: The target antigen is unknown.

The authors reverse transcribed all of the isolated RNA, so sequencing captured expressed TCRB transcripts. Assay used: immunoSEQ multiplex PCR; TCRdb lists only in-frame clones, some missing. The data contain roughly 350,000 clones, around 9.6% of them singletons. This CDR3 is built from 17 residues. V was pared by 7 bases and J by 4 bases, with 22 bases between. Germline CDR1 is SGHTA and CDR2 is FQGNSA. The gene calls are TRBV7-2 and TRBJ2-2, with TRBD1 as a possible D gene (7 bases). The receptor was derived from a man between 25 and 39 years old with type 1 diabetes. The sample comprised central memory CD4+ T cells from blood. CDR3 residues: CASTLNPDREVTGELFF. The CDR3 nucleotides are TGTGCCAGCACCCTAAACCCCGACAGGGAGGTCACCGGGGAGCTGTTTTTT.